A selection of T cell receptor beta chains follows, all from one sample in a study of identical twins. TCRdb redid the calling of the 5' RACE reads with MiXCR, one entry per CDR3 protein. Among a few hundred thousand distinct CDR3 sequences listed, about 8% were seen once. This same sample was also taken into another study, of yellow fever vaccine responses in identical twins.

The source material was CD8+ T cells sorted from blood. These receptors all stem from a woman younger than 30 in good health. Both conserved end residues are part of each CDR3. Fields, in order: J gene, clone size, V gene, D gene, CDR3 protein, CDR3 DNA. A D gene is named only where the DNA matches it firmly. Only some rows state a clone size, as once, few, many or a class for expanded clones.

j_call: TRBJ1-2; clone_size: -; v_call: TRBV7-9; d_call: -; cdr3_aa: CASSLNGWDESDGYTF; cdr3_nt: TGTGCCAGCAGCTTAAACGGATGGGACGAATCGGATGGCTACACCTTC
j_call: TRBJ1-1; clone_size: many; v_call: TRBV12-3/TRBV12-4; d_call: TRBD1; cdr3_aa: CASKKTGGDTEAFF; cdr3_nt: TGTGCCAGCAAAAAGACAGGGGGGGACACTGAAGCTTTCTTT
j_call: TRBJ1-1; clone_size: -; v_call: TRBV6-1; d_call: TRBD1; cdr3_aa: CASSVTGGFQAEAFF; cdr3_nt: TGTGCCAGCAGTGTGACAGGGGGATTTCAGGCTGAAGCTTTCTTT
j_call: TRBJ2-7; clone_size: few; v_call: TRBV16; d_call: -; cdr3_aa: CASSHPVPSHEQYF; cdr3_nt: TGTGCCAGCAGCCACCCGGTCCCTTCGCACGAGCAGTACTTC
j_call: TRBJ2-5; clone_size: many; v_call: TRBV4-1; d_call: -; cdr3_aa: CASSQGHGRPEETQYF; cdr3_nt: TGCGCCAGCAGCCAAGGCCACGGTCGTCCCGAGGAGACCCAGTACTTC
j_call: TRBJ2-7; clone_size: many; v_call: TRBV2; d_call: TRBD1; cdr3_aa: CASRTGTGPVHEQYF; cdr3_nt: TGTGCCAGCAGAACCGGGACAGGTCCCGTCCACGAGCAGTACTTC
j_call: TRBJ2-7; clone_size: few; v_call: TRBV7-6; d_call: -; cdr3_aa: CASSLFGGYEQYF; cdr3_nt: TGTGCCAGCAGCTTATTTGGGGGCTACGAGCAGTACTTC
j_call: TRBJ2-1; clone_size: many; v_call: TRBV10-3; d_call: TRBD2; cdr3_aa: CAISQTEILAGDSSYNEQFF; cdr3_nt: TGTGCCATCAGCCAGACGGAAATCCTAGCGGGGGATAGCTCCTACAATGAGCAGTTCTTC
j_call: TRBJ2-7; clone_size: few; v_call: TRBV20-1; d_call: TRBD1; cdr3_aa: CSANSIGQALLRSYEQYF; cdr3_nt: TGCAGTGCTAACAGTATCGGACAGGCCCTCCTCCGCTCCTACGAGCAGTACTTC
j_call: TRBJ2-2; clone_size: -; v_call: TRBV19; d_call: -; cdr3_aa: CASRSAYGGELFF; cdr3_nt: TGTGCCAGTAGGTCGGCCTATGGTGGGGAGCTGTTTTTT
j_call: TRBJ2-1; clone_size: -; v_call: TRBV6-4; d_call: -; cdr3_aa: CASSVSSEGNEQFF; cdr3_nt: TGTGCCAGCAGTGTTAGCAGCGAGGGCAATGAGCAGTTCTTC
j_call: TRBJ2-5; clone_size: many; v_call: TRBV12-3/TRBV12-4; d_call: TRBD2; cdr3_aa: CASSFGGGDQETQYF; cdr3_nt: TGTGCCAGCAGTTTTGGGGGGGGAGACCAAGAGACCCAGTACTTC
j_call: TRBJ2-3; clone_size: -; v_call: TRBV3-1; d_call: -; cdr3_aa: CASSQGPDGSTDTQYF; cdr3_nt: TGTGCCAGCAGCCAAGGGCCGGACGGGAGCACAGATACGCAGTATTTT
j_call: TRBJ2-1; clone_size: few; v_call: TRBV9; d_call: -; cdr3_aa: CASSVVAGQAYNEQFF; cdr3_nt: TGTGCCAGCAGCGTAGTGGCAGGTCAGGCTTACAATGAGCAGTTCTTC
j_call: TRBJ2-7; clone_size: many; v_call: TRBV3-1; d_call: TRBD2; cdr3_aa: CASSHSSSGTYYEQYF; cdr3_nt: TGTGCCAGCAGCCACTCATCTAGCGGGACTTACTACGAGCAGTACTTC
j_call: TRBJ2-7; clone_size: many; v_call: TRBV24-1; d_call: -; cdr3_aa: CATRGSGSYEQYF; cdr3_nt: TGTGCCACCAGGGGTTCCGGGTCCTACGAGCAGTACTTC
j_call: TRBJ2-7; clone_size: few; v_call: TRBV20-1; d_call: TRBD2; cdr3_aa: CSAPEALLAGGPYEQYF; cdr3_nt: TGCAGTGCTCCCGAGGCCTTACTAGCGGGAGGGCCCTACGAGCAGTACTTC
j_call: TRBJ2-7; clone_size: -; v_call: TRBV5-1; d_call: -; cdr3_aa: CASSSGQISYEQYF; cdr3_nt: TGCGCCAGCAGCTCAGGACAGATATCCTACGAGCAGTACTTC
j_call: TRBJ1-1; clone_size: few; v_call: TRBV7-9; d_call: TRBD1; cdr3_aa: CVSSFIRTGVNTEAFF; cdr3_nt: TGTGTCAGCAGCTTTATCAGGACAGGGGTGAACACTGAAGCTTTCTTT
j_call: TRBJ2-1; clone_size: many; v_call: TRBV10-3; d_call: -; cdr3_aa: CAISESTTNEQFF; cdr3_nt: TGTGCCATCAGTGAGTCGACTACGAATGAGCAGTTCTTC
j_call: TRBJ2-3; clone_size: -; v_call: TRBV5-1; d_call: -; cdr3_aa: CASSWQGFPDTQYF; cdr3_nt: TGCGCCAGCAGCTGGCAGGGATTCCCAGATACGCAGTATTTT
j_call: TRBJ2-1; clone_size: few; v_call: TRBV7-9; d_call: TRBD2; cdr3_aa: CASSPIALAAFYNEQFF; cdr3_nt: TGTGCCAGCAGCCCTATTGCCCTAGCGGCCTTCTACAATGAGCAGTTCTTC
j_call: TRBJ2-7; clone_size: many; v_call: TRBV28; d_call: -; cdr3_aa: CASSPGSPYEQYF; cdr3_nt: TGTGCCAGCAGTCCAGGATCTCCCTACGAGCAGTACTTC
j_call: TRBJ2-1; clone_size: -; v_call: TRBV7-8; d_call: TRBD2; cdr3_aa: CASSLVAGAQNEQFF; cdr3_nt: TGTGCCAGCAGCTTAGTAGCGGGGGCGCAGAATGAGCAGTTCTTC
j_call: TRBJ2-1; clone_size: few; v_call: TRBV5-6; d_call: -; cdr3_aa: CASSPAKSEQFF; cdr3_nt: TGTGCCAGCAGCCCGGCTAAGAGTGAGCAGTTCTTC
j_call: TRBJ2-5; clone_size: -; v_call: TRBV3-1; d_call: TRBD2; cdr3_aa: CACCQENSLAGALQETQYF; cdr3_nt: TGTGCCTGCTGCCAAGAAAATTCACTAGCGGGAGCCCTACAAGAGACCCAGTACTTC
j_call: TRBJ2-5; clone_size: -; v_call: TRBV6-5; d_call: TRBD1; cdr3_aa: CASSYWTGNEETQYF; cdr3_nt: TGTGCCAGCAGTTACTGGACAGGGAATGAAGAGACCCAGTACTTC
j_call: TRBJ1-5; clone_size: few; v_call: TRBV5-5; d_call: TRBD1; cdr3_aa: CASSHGQGNQPQHF; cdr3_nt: TGTGCCAGCAGCCACGGACAGGGCAATCAGCCCCAGCATTTT
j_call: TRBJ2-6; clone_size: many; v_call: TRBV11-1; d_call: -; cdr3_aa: CASSARSPPSSGANVLTF; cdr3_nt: TGTGCCAGCAGCGCCAGGTCGCCCCCTTCGTCTGGGGCCAACGTCCTGACTTTC
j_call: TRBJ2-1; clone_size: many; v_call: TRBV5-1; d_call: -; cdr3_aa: CASSLDRIAVPSSYNEQFF; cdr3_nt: TGCGCCAGCAGCTTGGATCGGATCGCAGTCCCGAGCTCCTACAATGAGCAGTTCTTC
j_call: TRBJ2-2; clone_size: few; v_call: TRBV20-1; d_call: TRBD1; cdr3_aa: CSAPGQGINTGELFF; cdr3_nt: TGCAGTGCGCCGGGACAGGGCATAAACACCGGGGAGCTGTTTTTT
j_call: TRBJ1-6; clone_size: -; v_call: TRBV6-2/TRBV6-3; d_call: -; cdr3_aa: CASSRDSSYNSPLHF; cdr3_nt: TGTGCCAGCAGCCGAGACAGCTCCTATAATTCACCCCTCCACTTT
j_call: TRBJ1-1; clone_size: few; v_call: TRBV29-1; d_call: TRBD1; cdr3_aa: CSVEDRVTEAFF; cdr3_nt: TGCAGCGTTGAGGACAGGGTCACTGAAGCTTTCTTT
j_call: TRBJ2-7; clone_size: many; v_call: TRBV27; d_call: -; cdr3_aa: CASSLNKGSSYEQYF; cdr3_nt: TGTGCCAGCAGTTTGAATAAGGGGAGCTCCTACGAGCAGTACTTC
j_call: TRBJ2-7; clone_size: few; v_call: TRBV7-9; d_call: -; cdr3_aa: CASSFDTVEQYF; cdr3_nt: TGTGCCAGCAGCTTCGACACCGTCGAGCAGTACTTC
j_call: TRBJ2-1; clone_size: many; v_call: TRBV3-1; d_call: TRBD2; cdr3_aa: CASSQEIAGYNEQFF; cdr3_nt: TGTGCCAGCAGCCAAGAAATAGCGGGCTACAATGAGCAGTTCTTC
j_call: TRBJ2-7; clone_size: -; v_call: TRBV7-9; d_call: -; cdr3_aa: CASRHPTRGYEQYF; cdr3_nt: TGTGCCAGCAGACATCCTACCCGAGGGTACGAGCAGTACTTC